This TCR beta chain was captured in a study of T cell repertoires in cytomegalovirus infection. Study in general: Both a matching HLA type and CMV infection were indicated by public TCR beta signatures. Points from the study as a whole: HLA-C-restricted CMV clonotypes gave the most frequent clonotype in two of eight donors.

As concerns this clonotype: Antigen unknown.

In TCRdb, the reads were re-called with MiXCR into one record per CDR3 protein. The sample has roughly 170,000 distinct CDR3 sequences; 20% to 25% are singletons. The clonotype comes from a human donor in good health (CMV status not recorded). Some clones in this sample may be carry-over from other donors' samples. This material consisted of CD8+ T cells from cultured PBMCs, taken from culture after CMV antigen stimulation.

CDR3 sequence reads: CASSQSHREAFF. Written as DNA, the CDR3 is TGCGCCAGCAGCCAATCCCATCGTGAAGCTTTCTTT. The chain combines TRBV4-1 with TRBJ1-1; no definite D call. The CDR3 extends over 12 amino acids. V dropped 2 bases and J dropped 7 bases, with 8 bases sitting between them. In germline, CDR1 is MGHRA, CDR2 YSYEKL.